Below are 14 T cell receptor beta chains sequenced from a single sample in a study of T-cell memory formation after mild COVID-19. TCRdb re-called the 5' RACE reads through MiXCR, storing one row per CDR3 protein. The sample lists more than 250,000 distinct CDR3 sequences; around 15% were seen once. The specimen sequenced was PBMCs or a T cell subset sorted from them (not recorded which). The receptors here all came from a man between 18 and 29 years old who had mild COVID-19 (a few samples of this study predate the infection). Cell type and time point are not known.

This clonotype showed up just a few times. V and J are TRBV5-1 and TRBJ1-1; no clear D. CDR1 is SGHRS and CDR2 is YFSETQ in the germline V gene. This CDR3 spans 14 amino acids. With 3 bases removed from V and 4 bases from J, the gap between germline ends came to 13 bases. CDR3 sequence: CASSSQDVVTEAFF. The CDR3 coding sequence is TGCGCCAGCAGCTCCCAAGATGTGGTCACTGAAGCTTTCTTT.

This clonotype was detected many times. The chain has TRBV7-2 and TRBJ2-3, with 8 positions matching TRBD2. Germline V lookup: CDR1 SGHTA, CDR2 FQGNSA. Trimming at V came to 7 bases and at J to 0 bases, leaving 6 bases not matched to a gene. The CDR3 runs to 15 residues. The DNA of the CDR3 is TGTGCCAGCATCCGGGGGGGCTCTAGCACAGATACGCAGTATTTT. Its translation is CASIRGGSSTDTQYF.

This clonotype showed up just a few times. The chain has TRBV6-2 or TRBV6-3 and TRBJ1-1, with no clear D. Germline CDR1 MNHEY, CDR2 SVGEGT. Between the trimmed V and J ends, which lost 7 bases and 3 bases, there was a span of 12 bases. The CDR3 consists of 13 residues. The CDR3, as DNA: TGTGCCAGCATTGGTCACACCGACACTGAAGCTTTCTTT. Its translation is CASIGHTDTEAFF.

Only a few counts were recorded for this clonotype. CDR3 residues: CASSVVSSTEAFF. CDR3 bases: TGTGCCAGCAGCGTAGTCAGTAGCACTGAAGCTTTCTTT. The gene calls are TRBV5-5 and TRBJ1-1; D gene uncertain. V lost 4 bases, J lost 4 bases, and 11 bases lay in between. The CDR3 length is 13 residues. Germline assignment: CDR1 SGHKS and CDR2 YYEKEE (reference sequence).

This clonotype came up a few times. The chain combines TRBV4-2 with TRBJ1-1, with 7 bases aligning to TRBD1. The CDR3 sequence is 18 residues long. In germline, CDR1 is LGHNA, CDR2 YNFKEQ. The junction had 10 bases not matched to a gene; V was cut back by 0 bases and J by 0 bases. This CDR3 is CASSQDWIRTGMNTEAFF. The CDR3 coding sequence is TGTGCCAGCAGCCAAGATTGGATAAGGACAGGAATGAACACTGAAGCTTTCTTT.

This clonotype was found a few times. The CDR3: CASSPDMRNYGYTF. As DNA, the CDR3 is TGTGCCAGCAGCCCGGACATGAGGAACTATGGCTACACCTTC. The chain couples TRBV7-2 to TRBJ1-2; D is possibly TRBD1 (5 bases). V lost 5 bases to trimming and J lost 2 bases, with 12 bases between them. Looked up from germline, CDR1 is SGHTA and CDR2 is FQGNSA. The CDR3 runs to 14 residues.

This rearrangement joins TRBV28 to TRBJ1-5; D possibly corresponds to TRBD1 (5 bases). Trimming shortened V by 2 bases and J by 1 base, and 9 bases separated the two germline ends. The CDR3 is 15 residues long. Germline V gene data show CDR1 as MDHEN and CDR2 as SYDVKM. The CDR3 is CASSLTKGSNQPQHF. DNA for the CDR3: TGTGCCAGCAGTTTAACCAAGGGGAGCAATCAGCCCCAGCATTTT.

This clonotype has only a few counts. The V and J genes are TRBV7-2 and TRBJ1-5; no clear D gene. The V end lost 2 bases, the J end lost 6 bases, and 8 bases lay between the germline ends. This CDR3 has 13 amino acids. CDR1 is SGHTA and CDR2 is FQGNSA in the germline V gene. CDR3 nucleotide sequence: TGTGCCAGCAGCTTAACCAGTAGTCAGCCCCAGCATTTT. Protein sequence: CASSLTSSQPQHF.

The rearrangement joins TRBV6-2 or TRBV6-3 to TRBJ1-2; no reliable D call. The CDR3 runs to 14 residues. V shed 5 bases and J shed 2 bases, with 12 bases lying between them. Germline V gene data show CDR1 as MNHEY and CDR2 as SVGEGT. The CDR3, as DNA: TGTGCCAGCAGTGCCACTGGACCCAACTATGGCTACACCTTC. Encoded protein: CASSATGPNYGYTF.

This clonotype was picked up a small number of times. Germline is not matched at one junction end, which may reflect a read error. The CDR3 DNA sequence: TGTGCCAGCGGCTTGACCCCCTACACAGATACGCAGTATTTT. Translated: CASGLTPYTDTQYF. This chain links TRBV7-8 with TRBJ2-3, with D hard to call. From germline, CDR1 is SGHVS and CDR2 FQNEAQ. CDR3 length: 14 amino acids.

This chain connects TRBV20-1 to TRBJ2-3, with a possible D match to TRBD2 (5 bases). The ends were cut back, 1 base at V and 5 bases at J, with 7 bases in the middle. In germline, CDR1 is DFQATT, CDR2 SNEGSKA (reference sequence). The CDR3 is made up of 12 amino acids. The CDR3 region is CSARGGGDTQYF. The CDR3 DNA sequence: TGCAGTGCTAGAGGTGGAGGAGATACGCAGTATTTT.

This clonotype was counted a few times. V gene TRBV5-6 combines with J gene TRBJ2-3; D gene unclear. The CDR3 is 12 amino acids. CDR1 is SGHDT and CDR2 is YYEEEE in the germline V gene. The ends were cut back, 9 bases at V and 5 bases at J, with 13 bases in the middle. CDR3 coding DNA: TGTGCCACCGGGCTCGGTTTAGATACGCAGTATTTT. Translated: CATGLGLDTQYF.

This clonotype appeared many times. V gene TRBV20-1 combines with J gene TRBJ2-3, with a weak D call TRBD2 (7 bases). Germline values: CDR1 DFQATT, CDR2 SNEGSKA (reference sequence). The CDR3 is 14 amino acids. Between the trimmed V and J ends, which lost 4 bases and 2 bases, there was a span of 13 bases. The CDR3 DNA sequence: TGCAGTGCTACGAGGGGGGGTTTCACAGATACGCAGTATTTT. Amino acid sequence: CSATRGGFTDTQYF.

This clonotype was seen only a few times. V usage is TRBV28 and J usage is TRBJ1-1; D is perhaps TRBD1 (6 bases). This CDR3 is 15 amino acids long. CDR1 and CDR2 (germline): MDHEN, SYDVKM. V was pared by 4 bases and J by 7 bases, with 19 bases between. The CDR3 coding sequence is TGTGCCAGCAGTTCACCTACAGGGCCGGGGGATGAAGCTTTCTTT. Its protein is CASSSPTGPGDEAFF.